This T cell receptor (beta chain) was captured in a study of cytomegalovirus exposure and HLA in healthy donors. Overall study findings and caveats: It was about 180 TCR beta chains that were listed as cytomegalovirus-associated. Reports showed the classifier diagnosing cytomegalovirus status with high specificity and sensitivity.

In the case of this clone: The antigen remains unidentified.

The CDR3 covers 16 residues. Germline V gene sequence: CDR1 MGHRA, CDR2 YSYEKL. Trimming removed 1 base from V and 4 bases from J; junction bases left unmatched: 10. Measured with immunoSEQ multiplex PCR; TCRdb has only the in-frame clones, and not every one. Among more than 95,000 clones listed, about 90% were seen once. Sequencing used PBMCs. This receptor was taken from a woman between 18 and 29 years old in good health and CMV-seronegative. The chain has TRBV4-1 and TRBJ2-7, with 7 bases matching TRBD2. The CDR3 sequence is CASSQGRGKPDYEQYF. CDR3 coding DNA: TGCGCCAGCAGCCAAGGGCGGGGGAAACCCGATTACGAGCAGTACTTC.